This T cell receptor beta chain was profiled in a study of CD8 T cells in ankylosing spondylitis. Findings of the study overall: Made up of about eight highly homologous variants, a TCR beta motif appeared characteristic of ankylosing spondylitis blood. Enrichment of disease-linked clones was reportedly significant in matched ankylosing spondylitis synovial fluid. Prior work had noted some motif variants in reactive arthritis blood and synovial fluid.

V lost 5 bases and J 0 bases, leaving 14 bases between the germline ends. Germline V gene sequence: CDR1 SGHKS, CDR2 YYEKEE (reference sequence). This CDR3 has 15 residues. To note about this clonotype: No antigen is known for it.

5'-RACE, quantitative and with molecular barcodes, yielded the TCR beta libraries. One entry per CDR3 protein, called by TCRdb with MiXCR from the 5' RACE reads. The sample records tens of thousands of distinct CDR3 sequences, 27% being singletons. The sequence came from a male donor with ankylosing spondylitis or in good health (not recorded which). The sample was blood, either unsorted or a sorted T cell fraction (not recorded which). The chain carries TRBV5-5 and TRBJ2-5; either TRBD1 or TRBD2 may fit D (5 bases each). The CDR3 protein is CASSPTGRNQETQYF. In DNA form, the CDR3 reads TGTGCCAGCAGTCCCACGGGACGGAACCAAGAGACCCAGTACTTC.